This T cell receptor (beta chain) was profiled in a study of CDR3 diversity in severe acne. This CDR3 spans 17 amino acids. With 2 bases removed from V and 1 base from J, the gap between germline ends came to 17 bases. Germline V gene sequence: CDR1 SGHAT, CDR2 FQNNGV. This clonotype appeared a few times. In TCRdb, the PCR reads were re-called with MiXCR into one record per CDR3 protein. This sample has roughly 93,000 distinct CDR3 sequences; about 53% occur once, and the top ten carry 11%. The chain joins TRBV11-2 to TRBJ1-2; D not resolved. This TCR came from a male donor with severe acne vulgaris. Sequencing input: blood. The CDR3 spells CASSLSGRSPLNYGYTF. The CDR3 DNA is TGTGCCAGCAGCTTATCTGGCAGGTCCCCACTTAACTATGGCTACACCTTC.